The source of this TCR beta chain is a study of OX40 agonist ivuxolimab in advanced cancers. In the study overall: Patients receiving dose escalation had hepatocellular carcinoma, melanoma, renal cell or head and neck cancer.

The timepoints at which blood was sampled were baseline, cycle 4 day 1, and cycle 7 day 1. Regarding the study as a whole: At doses 0.1 to 3.0 mg/kg, CD4+ and CD8+ clones expanded. Partial responders receiving 0.1-3.0 mg/kg showed among the lowest clonal expansion.

Trimming pared 0 bases from V and 0 bases from J, leaving 9 bases between. CDR3 length: 16 amino acids. CDR1 LGHNA and CDR2 YNFKEQ come from the germline V gene. Sequencing was performed with immunoSEQ multiplex PCR; in TCRdb, only in-frame clones are kept and a portion is missing. The sample lists some 91,000 clones, about 87% occurring once. Turning to this clone: The target antigen is unknown.

The TCR sequence derives from an adult with an advanced solid tumor such as melanoma, head and neck, liver or kidney cancer. The V call is TRBV4-2, the J call TRBJ1-3, with a tentative D call TRBD1 (5 bases). The sample here was CD4+ or CD8+ T cells sorted from blood, taken in a trial of the OX40 agonist ivuxolimab. The CDR3 nucleotides are TGTGCCAGCAGCCAAGAGAGGGGATCCTCTGGAAACACCATATATTTT. This codes for CASSQERGSSGNTIYF.